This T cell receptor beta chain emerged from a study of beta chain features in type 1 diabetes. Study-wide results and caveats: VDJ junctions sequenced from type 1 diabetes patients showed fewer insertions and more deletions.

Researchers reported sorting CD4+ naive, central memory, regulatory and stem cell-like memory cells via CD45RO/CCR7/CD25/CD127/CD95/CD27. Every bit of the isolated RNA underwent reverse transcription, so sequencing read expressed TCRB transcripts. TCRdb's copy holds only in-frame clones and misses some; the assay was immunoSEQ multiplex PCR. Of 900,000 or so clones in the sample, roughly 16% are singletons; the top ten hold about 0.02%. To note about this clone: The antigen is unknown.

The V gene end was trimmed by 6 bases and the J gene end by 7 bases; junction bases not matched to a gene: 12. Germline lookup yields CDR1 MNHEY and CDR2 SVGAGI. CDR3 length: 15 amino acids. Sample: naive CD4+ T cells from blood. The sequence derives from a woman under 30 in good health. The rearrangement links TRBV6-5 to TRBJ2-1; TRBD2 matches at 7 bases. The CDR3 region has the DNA TGTGCCAGCAGGTTGGACGGGAGGCCCCTAAATGAGCAGTTCTTC. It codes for CASRLDGRPLNEQFF.